In its sample, the clone carrying this TCR beta chain was seen once. Germline values: CDR1 SGHRS, CDR2 YFSETQ. CDR3 length: 16 residues. Noted time point: before preoperative PTX-NDP chemotherapy. In TCRdb, the PCR reads were re-called with MiXCR into one record per CDR3 protein. The sample carries some 30,000 distinct CDR3 sequences, about half recorded once. These data are taken from a study of esophageal squamous cell carcinoma under preoperative chemotherapy. The sample was taken from a patient given preoperative chemotherapy. The chain combines TRBV5-1 with TRBJ2-7; 7 nucleotides line up with TRBD1. With the DNA end fitting TRBJ2-5 better, the J assignment may be wrong. This receptor was obtained from a human donor with esophageal squamous cell carcinoma. The donor label of this sample is uncertain. CDR3 nucleotides: TGCGCCAGCAGCCATGACGGACAGGCAACCCTGGAGACCCAGTACTTC. Protein: CASSHDGQATLETQYF.